Presented here are 3 T cell receptor beta chains from one specimen sequenced in a study of shared clonotypes between healthy human individuals. Naive-designated CD8 cells lacked CD45RO, were positively enriched for CCR7, and omitted terminally differentiated effector memory CD45RA+ cells. Libraries were prepared by immunoSEQ multiplex PCR; TCRdb keeps only in-frame clonotypes and omits some of them. The repertoire holds around 2,000,000 clones, with about 92% as singletons. Material for sequencing was naive CD8+ T cells from PBMCs. Receptors originate from a man in his late teens or twenties in good health. Some clones in this sample may be carry-over from other donors' samples.

CDR3 in DNA: TGTGCCAGCAGCTCCCCCTCCGAGCAGTACTTC. Translating gives CASSSPSEQYF. The chain couples TRBV9 to TRBJ2-7; D not certain. The CDR3 is made up of 11 amino acids. CDR1 is SGDLS, CDR2 YYNGEE, per germline. Deletions cut 4 bases from V and 6 bases from J, with 8 bases between.

V gene TRBV7-8 combines with J gene TRBJ2-3; D is uncertain. The V and J ends lost 7 bases and 1 base respectively, with 18 bases between them. Looked up from germline, CDR1 is SGHVS and CDR2 is FQNEAQ. CDR3 length: 16 residues. CDR3 nucleotide sequence: TGTGCCAGCACCCCGATACCCACGTCCCGCACAGATACGCAGTATTTT. Translating it yields CASTPIPTSRTDTQYF.

J is TRBJ2-7 and V is TRBV5-6; maybe TRBD1 (6 bases). In germline, CDR1 is SGHDT, CDR2 YYEEEE. The CDR3 has 12 residues. The V gene lost 7 bases and the J gene lost 7 bases, with 15 bases spanning the gap. The CDR3 nucleotides are TGTGCCAGCCACTCAGGGGAAGCGGAGCAGTACTTC. Translation: CASHSGEAEQYF.